This T cell receptor (beta chain) came from a study of T cells in Graves' hyperthyroidism and ophthalmopathy. At the level of the study: At the time of initial diagnosis and before any treatment, peripheral blood was collected.

The TCR beta CDR3 regions underwent amplification using RNA transcripts as the source. During a first-round RT-PCR of the TCR CDR3, the HTBI primer set was used. TCRdb called the multiplex PCR reads again in MiXCR, with one record for every CDR3 protein. Counted here are fewer than 650,000 distinct CDR3 sequences, about 15% occurring once; the ten biggest clones make up under 7%. This clonotype was counted many times. Its antigen remains unknown. In making diagnoses, clinical symptoms, serum thyroxine and TRAb, thyroid ultrasound and orbital computed tomography were all used. Out of over 7.5 ml of fresh peripheral blood came the PBMCs. General study findings and limits: Most expanded thyroid clonotypes above 0.001 also appeared in blood.

CDR1 is KGHDR, CDR2 SFDVKD, per germline. The germline V and J ends were trimmed by 3 bases and 5 bases, with 13 bases remaining between them. CDR3 length: 15 residues. The chain employs TRBV24-1 and TRBJ2-1; D call uncertain. This clonotype was sampled from a woman between 25 and 40 years old with Graves' hyperthyroidism that later progressed to Graves' ophthalmopathy. Sequenced: blood. The CDR3 bases are TGTGCCACCAGTGATCGACAAGAAACTAACAATGAGCAGTTCTTC. The encoded protein is CATSDRQETNNEQFF.